These T cell receptor beta chains were read from a single sample in a study of blood T cell repertoires in COVID-19. Clones were sequenced by immunoSEQ multiplex PCR, and TCRdb holds only the in-frame ones, with some missing. This sample yields some 96,000 clones, of which around nine tenths are seen a single time; 10% belongs to the top ten. The sample taken for sequencing was peripheral blood. Receptors were obtained from a man aged 50-59 years with acute or convalescent COVID-19. CDR3s include the opening cysteine and the closing phenylalanine or tryptophan. The D gene is left open where the match is weak. Size is omitted from some rows. Given values are once, few, many or a class for expanded clones.

j_call d_call clone_size v_call cdr3_aa cdr3_nt
TRBJ2-1 TRBD2 . TRBV4-2 CASSPEWSGSSYNEQFF TGTGCCAGCAGCCCAGAATGGAGCGGGAGCTCCTACAATGAGCAGTTCTTC
TRBJ2-5 TRBD2 . TRBV5-1 CASSYTSGSFQETQYF TGCGCCAGCAGCTATACTAGCGGGAGCTTTCAAGAGACCCAGTACTTC
TRBJ2-2 TRBD1 once TRBV2 CASKRRDRANTGELFF TGTGCCAGCAAAAGGAGGGACAGGGCTAACACCGGGGAGCTGTTTTTT
TRBJ1-2 . . TRBV6-1 CASSDDYGYTF TGTGCCAGCAGTGACGACTATGGCTACACCTTC
TRBJ1-1 . . TRBV19 CASSILLRDNEAFF TGTGCCAGTAGTATCCTACTCCGGGACAATGAAGCTTTCTTT
TRBJ2-3 . . TRBV24-1 CATSDSSGRTDTQYF TGTGCCACCAGTGATTCTAGTGGTCGCACAGATACGCAGTATTTT
TRBJ1-2 TRBD1 . TRBV5-6 CASSLGQVHGTF TGTGCCAGCAGCCTGGGACAGGTGCATGGCACCTTC
TRBJ2-2 TRBD2 . TRBV11-2 CATRWREGSGELFF TGTGCCACAAGGTGGCGGGAGGGCAGCGGGGAGCTGTTTTTT
TRBJ2-1 TRBD2 . TRBV7-2 CASSLANPGLAGNEQFF TGTGCCAGCAGCTTAGCGAACCCAGGACTAGCGGGCAATGAGCAGTTCTTC
TRBJ2-7 . . TRBV4-1 CASSQWAGDAYEQYF TGCGCCAGCAGCCAGTGGGCAGGGGATGCGTACGAGCAGTACTTC
TRBJ2-1 TRBD1 . TRBV15 CATSTRTGGLGNEQFF TGTGCCACCAGCACGAGGACAGGGGGACTTGGCAATGAGCAGTTCTTC
TRBJ2-7 . . TRBV21-1 CASSKEAAGGAWEQYF TGTGCCAGCAGCAAAGAGGCGGCAGGGGGCGCTTGGGAGCAGTACTTC
TRBJ2-3 TRBD2 once TRBV19 CASKGTSGSVTQYF TGTGCCAGTAAAGGGACTAGCGGGAGTGTTACGCAGTATTTT
TRBJ2-7 . . TRBV5-1 CASSLGLAKSYEQYF TGCGCCAGCAGCTTGGGGCTAGCGAAAAGCTACGAGCAGTACTTC
TRBJ2-7 . . TRBV18 CASSTGGLPYEQYF TGTGCCAGCTCAACCGGGGGGCTCCCCTACGAGCAGTACTTC
TRBJ1-5 . . TRBV5-8 CASSLTYRGNQPQHF TGTGCCAGCAGCTTGACTTACAGGGGCAATCAGCCCCAGCATTTT
TRBJ2-2 TRBD2 . TRBV27 CAAGGPVVTGELFF TGTGCAGCGGGAGGGCCGGTGGTCACCGGGGAGCTGTTTTTT
TRBJ2-1 TRBD2 . TRBV19 CASSIRTSGRVSEQFF TGTGCCAGTAGTATTCGGACTAGCGGGAGGGTTAGTGAGCAGTTCTTC
TRBJ2-3 TRBD2 . TRBV5-1 CASRASGRGADTQYF TGCGCCAGCCGCGCTAGCGGGAGAGGGGCAGATACGCAGTATTTT
TRBJ2-2 . . TRBV7-3 CASSLKITGELFF TGTGCCAGCAGCTTAAAAATAACCGGGGAGCTGTTTTTT
TRBJ1-1 TRBD1 . TRBV19 CASMAGQGMNTEAFF TGTGCCAGTATGGCAGGACAGGGGATGAACACTGAAGCTTTCTTT
TRBJ2-1 . few TRBV5-5 CASSSVQTNEQFF TGTGCCAGCAGTTCAGTACAGACAAATGAGCAGTTCTTC
TRBJ2-1 . . TRBV5-4 CASSFLGGSVTYNEQFF TGTGCCAGCAGCTTCCTAGGTGGGAGCGTCACCTACAATGAGCAGTTCTTC
TRBJ1-2 . . TRBV11-2 CASSSPPRVSGYTF TGTGCCAGCAGCTCCCCCCCCCGAGTGTCTGGCTACACCTTC
TRBJ2-7 . . TRBV9 CATSPTRAYEQYF TGTGCCACCTCGCCGACTAGGGCCTACGAGCAGTACTTC
TRBJ1-1 TRBD1 . TRBV27 CASSSGQGTEAFF TGTGCCAGCAGTTCGGGACAGGGGACTGAAGCTTTCTTT
TRBJ1-2 . . TRBV6-5 CASSYSTGADYGYTF TGTGCCAGCAGTTACTCGACAGGAGCGGACTATGGCTACACCTTC
TRBJ2-3 TRBD1 . TRBV18 CASSEGQGKGTDTQYF TGTGCCAGCTCAGAGGGACAGGGTAAGGGCACAGATACGCAGTATTTT
TRBJ1-1 . once TRBV6-5 CASRKGGMNTEAFF TGTGCCAGCAGGAAAGGGGGAATGAACACTGAAGCTTTCTTT
TRBJ2-1 TRBD2 . TRBV4-1 CASSRTSGPYNEQFF TGCGCCAGCAGCCGTACTAGCGGGCCCTACAATGAGCAGTTCTTC
TRBJ2-3 TRBD1 . TRBV5-4 CASRTGQADTQYF TGTGCCAGCAGGACGGGACAGGCGGATACGCAGTATTTT
TRBJ2-1 TRBD2 . TRBV11-1 CASSSGLAGVSEQFF TGTGCCAGCAGCTCAGGACTAGCGGGAGTCAGTGAGCAGTTCTTC
TRBJ2-2 . once TRBV19 CASSIPRGRTGELFF TGTGCCAGTAGTATCCCCAGGGGTCGCACCGGGGAGCTGTTTTTT
TRBJ1-5 TRBD1 . TRBV7-6 CASSAGQGRQPQHF TGTGCCAGCAGCGCCGGACAGGGCCGTCAGCCCCAGCATTTT
TRBJ2-7 TRBD2 . TRBV6-6 CASRAALAGFYEQYF TGTGCCAGCAGAGCCGCACTAGCGGGGTTCTACGAGCAGTACTTC
TRBJ2-3 TRBD2 once TRBV3-1/TRBV3-2 CASSPILLAGVTDTQYF TGTGCCAGCAGCCCCATCCTACTAGCGGGAGTCACAGATACGCAGTATTTT
TRBJ1-2 . . TRBV5-1 CASSPGYRELDGYTF TGCGCCAGCAGCCCAGGGTACAGGGAGCTGGACGGCTACACCTTC
TRBJ2-3 TRBD1 . TRBV7-8 CASSLGTGYSDTQYF TGTGCCAGCAGCCTCGGGACAGGCTATTCGGATACGCAGTATTTT
TRBJ1-5 TRBD1 . TRBV5-8 CASSSPGQGAIGNQPQHF TGTGCCAGCAGCTCACCGGGACAGGGGGCGATCGGCAATCAGCCCCAGCATTTT
TRBJ2-1 . . TRBV10-1 CASAPEGAQYNEQFF TGCGCCAGCGCCCCCGAGGGCGCCCAATACAATGAGCAGTTCTTC
TRBJ1-2 TRBD1 . TRBV19 CASSPGTGTNGYTF TGTGCCAGTAGTCCCGGGACAGGGACTAACGGCTACACCTTC
TRBJ1-4 . . TRBV6-5 CASSYGSLGEEKLFF TGTGCCAGCAGTTACGGCAGCCTGGGAGAAGAAAAACTGTTTTTT
TRBJ1-1 . . TRBV5-1 CASSLLGADTEAFF TGCGCCAGCAGCTTGTTGGGGGCGGACACTGAAGCTTTCTTT
TRBJ1-4 . . TRBV6-5 CASISPVGVGEKLFF TGTGCCAGCATTAGCCCCGTAGGGGTGGGGGAAAAACTGTTTTTT
TRBJ2-2 . . TRBV18 CASSPGTNTGELFF TGTGCCAGCTCACCCGGGACTAACACCGGGGAGCTGTTTTTT
TRBJ1-2 . once TRBV27 CASSPLDRDGYTF TGTGCCAGCAGTCCCCTGGACAGAGATGGCTACACCTTC
TRBJ2-7 TRBD1 . TRBV2 CASRTQGYEQYF TGTGCCAGCAGAACACAGGGGTACGAGCAGTACTTC
TRBJ2-1 TRBD1 . TRBV4-1 CASSPGTGGLYNEQFF TGCGCCAGCAGCCCCGGGACAGGGGGACTTTACAATGAGCAGTTCTTC
TRBJ2-3 TRBD1 . TRBV19 CASSIRDRVTDTQYF TGTGCCAGTAGTATCCGGGACAGGGTGACAGATACGCAGTATTTT
TRBJ1-1 TRBD1 . TRBV7-9 CASRDREGTEAFF TGTGCCAGCAGGGACAGGGAGGGCACTGAAGCTTTCTTT
TRBJ2-3 TRBD2 medium-sized TRBV14 CASSRSTSGRADTQYF TGTGCCAGCAGCCGGTCAACTAGCGGGAGGGCAGATACGCAGTATTTT
TRBJ2-1 TRBD2 once TRBV5-8 CASSLSRTSGSWGEQFF TGTGCCAGCAGCTTGAGTCGGACTAGCGGGAGTTGGGGAGAGCAGTTCTTC
TRBJ1-2 TRBD1 . TRBV27 CASSPLPRQGGNGYTF TGTGCCAGCAGTCCGCTACCTCGACAGGGGGGAAATGGCTACACCTTC
TRBJ2-7 . . TRBV7-8 CASSLEGSGEQYF TGTGCCAGCAGCTTAGAGGGGTCGGGCGAGCAGTACTTC
TRBJ1-6 TRBD1 . TRBV2 CASSDEGAYSPLHF TGTGCCAGCAGTGATGAGGGGGCCTACTCACCCCTCCACTTT
TRBJ1-2 TRBD1 . TRBV9 CASSVGSGGSYGYTF TGTGCCAGCAGCGTCGGGTCAGGGGGTTCCTATGGCTACACCTTC
TRBJ1-2 . . TRBV5-4 CASWPAGANYGYTF TGTGCCAGCTGGCCCGCAGGTGCTAACTATGGCTACACCTTC
TRBJ1-2 . . TRBV2 CASSFDRTANYGYTF TGTGCCAGCAGCTTCGACAGGACCGCTAACTATGGCTACACCTTC
TRBJ1-1 . . TRBV5-1 CASSSNRAGTEAFF TGCGCCAGCAGCTCGAACAGGGCCGGCACTGAAGCTTTCTTT